This TCR beta chain was sequenced for a study of blood T cell repertoires in COVID-19. This CDR3 region has 13 residues. Unmatched junction bases numbered 6, after V lost 7 bases and J lost 4 bases. Germline V gives CDR1 MDHEN, CDR2 SYDVKM. The repertoire was sequenced with immunoSEQ multiplex PCR; TCRdb's copy has only in-frame clones and lacks some. The sample yields approximately 150,000 clones, around 88% seen once. The sequenced sample was peripheral blood. The chain carries TRBV28 and TRBJ1-1; 7 bases are shared with TRBD1. The TCR sequence derives from a human donor in a cohort sampled during active COVID-19. This CDR3 is CASNDRAGTEAFF. CDR3 in DNA: TGTGCCAGCAACGACAGGGCGGGCACTGAAGCTTTCTTT.